The source of this T cell receptor beta chain is a study of T cells in Graves' hyperthyroidism and ophthalmopathy. Across the whole study: Peripheral blood specimens were obtained at initial diagnosis, prior to any treatment. General study results and limits: Within blood appeared most thyroid clonotypes that had expanded above 0.001. Stable hyperthyroidism was told apart from ophthalmopathy by a model built on 13 V-J features.

TCR beta CDR3 regions were amplified from RNA. First-round RT-PCR with HTBI primers amplified the TCR CDR3 region. Each CDR3 protein is one row after TCRdb ran MiXCR on the multiplex PCR reads. The table lists more than 500,000 distinct CDR3 sequences, 15% to 20% of them singletons, with about 29% in the top ten. Points on this clonotype: Its specificity is not known.

Cells are PBMCs isolated from 10 ml of fresh blood. CDR3 length equals 14 residues. Trimming removed 1 base at V and 3 bases at J, with 10 bases between. Germline lookup yields CDR1 SGHRS and CDR2 YFSETQ. Material: blood. This sequence originates from a woman younger than 45 with Graves' ophthalmopathy. V is TRBV5-1 and J is TRBJ2-5; D might be TRBD1 (7 bases). In nucleotides, the CDR3 is TGCGCCAGCAGCTTGATCAGGGGGGAAGAGACCCAGTACTTC. It yields the protein CASSLIRGEETQYF.